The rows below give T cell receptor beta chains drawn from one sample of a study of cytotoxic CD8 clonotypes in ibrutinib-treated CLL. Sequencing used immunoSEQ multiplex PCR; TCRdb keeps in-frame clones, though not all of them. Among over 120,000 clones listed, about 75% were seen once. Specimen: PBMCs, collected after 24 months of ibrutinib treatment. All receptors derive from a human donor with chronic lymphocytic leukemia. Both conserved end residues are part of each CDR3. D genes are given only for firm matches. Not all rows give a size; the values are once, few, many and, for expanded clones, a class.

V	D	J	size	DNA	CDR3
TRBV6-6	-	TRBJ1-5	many	TGTGCCAGCAGTATGGCAGGTGGGGGTGGCAATCAGCCCCAGCATTTT	CASSMAGGGGNQPQHF
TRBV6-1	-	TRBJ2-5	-	TGTGCCAGCACTCCCGGGACGGTAAGAGAGACCCAGTACTTC	CASTPGTVRETQYF
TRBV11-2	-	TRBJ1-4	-	TGTGCCAGCAGCTTAGCCCATCGGGGGGAACTGTTTTTT	CASSLAHRGELFF
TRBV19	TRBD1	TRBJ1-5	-	TGTGCCAGTAGTCCTACAGGGGGCAGTCAGCCCCAGCATTTT	CASSPTGGSQPQHF
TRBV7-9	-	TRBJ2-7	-	TGTGCCAGCAGCTTAGCGGAGGTTTCGGACGAGCAGTACTTC	CASSLAEVSDEQYF
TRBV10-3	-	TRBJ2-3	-	TGTGCCATAGGAAGGGGCGAGACAGATACGCAGTATTTT	CAIGRGETDTQYF
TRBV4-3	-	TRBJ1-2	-	TGCGCCAGCAGCCAAGGTGGTAGAGCCTATGGCTACACCTTC	CASSQGGRAYGYTF
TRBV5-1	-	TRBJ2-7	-	TGCGCCAGCAGCTTGTTTTCCTACGAGCAGTACTTC	CASSLFSYEQYF
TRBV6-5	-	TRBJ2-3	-	TGTGCCAGCAGCCGGGGGCGCACAGATACGCAGTATTTT	CASSRGRTDTQYF
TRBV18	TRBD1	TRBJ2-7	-	TGTGCCAGCTCACAGAGGACAGGGGGCGGCGAGCAGTACTTC	CASSQRTGGGEQYF
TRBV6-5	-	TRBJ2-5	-	TGTGCCAGCACCCGATGGGCCGGGGAGACCCAGTACTTC	CASTRWAGETQYF
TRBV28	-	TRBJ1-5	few	TGTGCCAGCAGTTTCGGGCGGATTAGCAATCAGCCCCAGCATTTT	CASSFGRISNQPQHF
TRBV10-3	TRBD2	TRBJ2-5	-	TGTGCCATCAGTGAACCCGGACTAGGTGTGGAGACCCAGTACTTC	CAISEPGLGVETQYF
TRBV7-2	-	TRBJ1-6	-	TGTGCCAGCAGCTTGGGGACCCTGGAGGTGAATTCACCCCTCCACTTT	CASSLGTLEVNSPLHF
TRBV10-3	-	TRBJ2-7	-	TGTGCCATCAGGCGGGGGCAGGGGGCCAACGAGCAGTACTTC	CAIRRGQGANEQYF
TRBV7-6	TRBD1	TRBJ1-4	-	TGTGCCAGCAGCGAACAGGGGGGTGAAAAACTGTTTTTT	CASSEQGGEKLFF
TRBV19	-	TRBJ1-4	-	TGTGCCAGTAGCCTGGGGTCCAGCGAACTGTTTTTT	CASSLGSSELFF
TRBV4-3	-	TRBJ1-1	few	TGCGCCAGCAGCCAAGCGCGGGCGATGAACACTGAAGCTTTCTTT	CASSQARAMNTEAFF
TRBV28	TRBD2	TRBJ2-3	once	TGTGCCAGCAGTCCCCTGGGCGGGAGGGCCAGGGATACGCAGTATTTT	CASSPLGGRARDTQYF
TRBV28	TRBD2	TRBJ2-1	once	TGTGCCAGCCAACGGGAGGGTGAGCAGTTCTTC	CASQREGEQFF
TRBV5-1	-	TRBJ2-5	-	TGCGCCAGCAGCCCGGGAGGTTTGGGGACAGTAGAGACCCAGTACTTC	CASSPGGLGTVETQYF
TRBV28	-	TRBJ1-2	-	TGTGCCAGCAGTCCCGGGACGCGGGGCTACACCTTC	CASSPGTRGYTF
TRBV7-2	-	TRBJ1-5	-	TGTGCCAGCAGCTTATTTTCCCAGCCCCAGCATTTT	CASSLFSQPQHF
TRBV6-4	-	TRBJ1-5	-	TGTGCCAGCAGTGACACGCCACTGAGGGGGTTTAGCAATCAGCCCCAGCATTTT	CASSDTPLRGFSNQPQHF
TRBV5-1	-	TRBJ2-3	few	TGCGCCAGCGACCCCGGTTCGGGCACAGATACGCAGTATTTT	CASDPGSGTDTQYF
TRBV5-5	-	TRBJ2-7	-	TGTGCCAGCAGCTTGGCCCCTGACTACGAGCAGTACTTC	CASSLAPDYEQYF
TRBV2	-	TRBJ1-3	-	TGTGCCAGCATTGCGAGGCACTCTGGAAACACCATATATTTT	CASIARHSGNTIYF
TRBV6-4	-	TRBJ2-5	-	TGTGCCAGCAGTGACTCGATGGGGGAGACCCAGTACTTC	CASSDSMGETQYF
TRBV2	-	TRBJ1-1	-	TGTGCCAGCAACCAAGCTCCGAACACTGAAGCTTTCTTT	CASNQAPNTEAFF
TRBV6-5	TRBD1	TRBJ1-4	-	TGTGCCAGCAGACAGGGGAATGAAAAACTGTTTTTT	CASRQGNEKLFF
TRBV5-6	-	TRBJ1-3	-	TGTGCCAGCAGCTTGGGCAGGGCCCCTGGAAACACCATATATTTT	CASSLGRAPGNTIYF
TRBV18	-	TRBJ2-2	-	TGTGCCAGCTCACCACTGGACATTCGCACCGGGGAGCTGTTTTTT	CASSPLDIRTGELFF
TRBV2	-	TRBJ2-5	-	TGTGCCAGCAGTGAAGATATAGAGACCCAGTACTTC	CASSEDIETQYF
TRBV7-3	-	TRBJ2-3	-	TGTGCCAGCAGCTTGGGGGACGCAGATACGCAGTATTTT	CASSLGDADTQYF
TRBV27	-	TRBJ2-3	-	TGTGCCAGCAGTTCCGGGGCTAGGCAGTATTTT	CASSSGARQYF
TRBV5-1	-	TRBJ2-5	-	TGCGCCAGCAGCCCGGGTGGCCGAGAGACCCAGTACTTC	CASSPGGRETQYF
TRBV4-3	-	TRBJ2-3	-	TGCGCCAGCAGCCCCAGGGGACATAGCACAGATACGCAGTATTTT	CASSPRGHSTDTQYF
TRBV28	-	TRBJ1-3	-	TGTGCCAGCAGTTTATTGGCGGGGGGCTCCTCTGGAAACACCATATATTTT	CASSLLAGGSSGNTIYF
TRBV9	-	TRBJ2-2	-	TGTGCCAGCAGCTCCCGACAGGAAAAAAACACCGGGGAGCTGTTTTTT	CASSSRQEKNTGELFF
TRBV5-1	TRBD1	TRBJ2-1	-	TGCGCCAGCAGCCCCCGGGACAGCCACAATGAGCAGTTCTTC	CASSPRDSHNEQFF
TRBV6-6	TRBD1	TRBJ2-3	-	TGTGCCAGCAGTTTACAGGGGGCCACCGGGTCAGATACGCAGTATTTT	CASSLQGATGSDTQYF
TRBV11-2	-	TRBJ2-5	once	TGTGCCAGCAGCCCCGGGCCTACACGAGAGACCCAGTACTTC	CASSPGPTRETQYF
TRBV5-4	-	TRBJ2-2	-	TGTGCCAGCAGCTGGTCGGCGAACACCGGGGAGCTGTTTTTT	CASSWSANTGELFF
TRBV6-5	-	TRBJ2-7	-	TGTGCCAGCAGGGACGGGGACTGGGCCTACGAGCAGTACTTC	CASRDGDWAYEQYF
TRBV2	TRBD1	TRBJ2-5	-	TGTGCCACCCCGGGACAGGCGTCCCAAGAGACCCAGTACTTC	CATPGQASQETQYF
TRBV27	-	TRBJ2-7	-	TGTGCCAGCAGTTTCCGGAATCCGTACGAGCAGTACTTC	CASSFRNPYEQYF
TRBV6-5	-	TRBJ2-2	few	TGTGCCAGCACCAGAAGCGGGGAGCTGTTTTTT	CASTRSGELFF
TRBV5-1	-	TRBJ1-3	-	TGCGCCAGCAGCTTGGCCGGGCCCGGAGGAGGAAACACCATATATTTT	CASSLAGPGGGNTIYF
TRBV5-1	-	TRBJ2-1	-	TGCGCCAGCAGCTTGGCCCCCGGCGCGGTGGGCAATGAGCAGTTCTTC	CASSLAPGAVGNEQFF
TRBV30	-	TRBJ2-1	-	TGTGCCTGGAGTGTACTGGTGGGGGGCAATGAGCAGTTCTTC	CAWSVLVGGNEQFF
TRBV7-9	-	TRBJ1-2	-	TGTGCCAGCAGCTTCGGGCTGCCGGCGTTTGGTGGCTACACCTTC	CASSFGLPAFGGYTF
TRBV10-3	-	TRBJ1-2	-	TGTGCCATCACCCCGGGAGGGGTGGATGGCTACACCTTC	CAITPGGVDGYTF
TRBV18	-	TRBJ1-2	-	TGTGCCAGCTCACCAGAGGATTTCTATGGCTACACCTTC	CASSPEDFYGYTF
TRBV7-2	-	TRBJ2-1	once	TGTGCCAGCGGGCTTGTCCGGGGTAATGAGCAGTTCTTC	CASGLVRGNEQFF
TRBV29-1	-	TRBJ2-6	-	TGCAACCCTCAGGCACTTGGGGCCAACGTCCTGACTTTC	CNPQALGANVLTF